This TCR beta chain was recorded in a study of tumor-infiltrating lymphocytes in primary liver carcinoma. Background on the study: The study enrolled male and female patients aged 30 to 69 years. Regarding the study as a whole: Tumor region pairs showed greater overlap than either tumor-adjacent or tumor-blood pairs did. The difference in top-250-clone fraction between tumors and blood was significant, favoring tumors (p = 0.039).

This clonotype was seen just once. Its cognate antigen is unknown. From about 20-30 mg of unsorted bulk tissue, DNA and RNA were co-extracted together. Whichever tumor sample was examined, it had over 75% viable tumor cells. From germline, CDR1 is SGHRS and CDR2 YFSETQ. Trimming took 0 bases from V and 2 from J; bases not matched to a gene: 2. CDR3 size: 15 residues. Starting material of 500 to 600 ng total RNA yielded TCR beta cDNA via a constant-region primer. For TCR beta, libraries were produced by three nested multiplex PCR rounds using slightly modified ARM-PCR. Both of the initial two PCR rounds ran for approximately 11 cycles and employed TRBV1-TRBV30 forward primers alongside a C-beta reverse primer. MiXCR was run by TCRdb on the multiplex PCR reads, yielding one entry per CDR3 protein. Of 120,000 or so distinct CDR3 sequences detected, about 68% appear once; the ten largest clones hold 9.3%.

This receptor was obtained from a woman aged 60-70 years with primary liver carcinoma and hepatitis B virus infection. The chain links TRBV5-1 to TRBJ2-1; TRBD1 matches 7 bases. Sample: liver tumor tissue from sampling region 1. This sample's subset: tumor region T1, superior pole. CDR3 nucleotides: TGCGCCAGCAGCTTGGAGGGGGCGCCCTACAATGAGCAGTTCTTC. Its translation: CASSLEGAPYNEQFF.